This T cell receptor (beta chain) emerged from a study of CD8+CD57+ T cells in acquired aplastic anemia. Flow cytometry had shown expanded CD8+CD57+ cells in the patients chosen for sequencing. At the time of blood sampling, patients had not yet received any therapy. This clonotype was detected a few times. Its cognate antigen is unknown. General study results and limits: Patients and controls shared some 30 CD8+ CDR3 sequences, highly expressed in patients. CD8+ Simpson's diversity showed no significant patient-control difference.

Genomic DNA was employed as the template in profiling TCR beta VDJ and CDR3. TCRdb independently ran MiXCR on the reads; one entry per CDR3 protein. The data contain 150,000 or so distinct CDR3 sequences, about 45% of them singletons. The CDR3 length is 12 residues. J was trimmed by 5 bases and V by 3 bases; bases with no gene match: 3. CDR1 SQVTM and CDR2 ANQGSEA come from the germline V gene. This sequence was found in a human donor with aplastic anemia. Sequencing input: sorted CD4+, CD8+, or CD8+CD57+ T cells (not recorded which) from PBMCs. The chain uses TRBV29-1 and TRBJ2-5, with 7 bases that match TRBD2. The CDR3 reads CSVDLGGETQYF. The CDR3, as DNA: TGCAGCGTTGACCTGGGGGGGGAGACCCAGTACTTC.